A selection of T cell receptor beta chains follows, all from one sample in a study of OX40 agonist ivuxolimab in advanced cancers. Method: immunoSEQ multiplex PCR; TCRdb's copy keeps in-frame clones and lacks some. The table lists about 64,000 clones, almost 85% of them singletons. Sequenced here: CD4+ or CD8+ T cells sorted from blood, sampled in a trial of the OX40 agonist ivuxolimab. Source of these receptors: an adult with an advanced solid tumor such as melanoma, head and neck, liver or kidney cancer. CDR3s include the opening cysteine and the closing phenylalanine or tryptophan.

v_gene,j_gene,CDR3aa
TRBV11-2,TRBJ2-3,CASSLAGLTDTQYF
TRBV5-1,TRBJ1-2,CASSRSYTWTLSEYGYTF
TRBV25-1,TRBJ2-2,CATRTGGTGELFF
TRBV11-3,TRBJ2-1,CASSSQGQSNEQFF
TRBV10-3,TRBJ2-5,CAISPDPTGGGETQYF
TRBV5-1,TRBJ1-1,CASSLGNMNTEAFF
TRBV19,TRBJ2-5,CASSSSGTSGDLGETQYF
TRBV13,TRBJ2-1,CASSLAGLAGVNEQFF
TRBV5-1,TRBJ2-1,CASSLNSPFSGEQFF
TRBV4-1,TRBJ2-7,CASSQVVAGGYEQYF
TRBV4-2,TRBJ2-2,CASSQVVGRAGELFF
TRBV11-2,TRBJ1-2,CASSLTTGRSDGYTF
TRBV5-1,TRBJ2-5,CASSLRQGGETQYF
TRBV30,TRBJ2-1,CAWSVLGSLTYNEQFF
TRBV21-1,TRBJ2-1,CASTGTETYNEQFF
TRBV2,TRBJ2-7,CASSDGGGDEQYF
TRBV4-1,TRBJ1-5,CASSQAPPQNQPQHF
TRBV18,TRBJ2-4,CASSPFPRQPPAKNIQYF
TRBV6-5,TRBJ1-4,CASSSRDRGIEKLFF
TRBV6-1,TRBJ1-1,CASSRLGPTEAFF
TRBV7-9,TRBJ1-6,CASSSTSYGSPLHF
TRBV13,TRBJ2-7,CASSFGQNLYEQYF
TRBV4-2,TRBJ1-6,CASSQSQRGSPLRF
TRBV7-6,TRBJ1-1,CASSPRTGNTEAFF
TRBV28,TRBJ1-3,CASSEARGWPGNTIYF
TRBV5-1,TRBJ2-3,CASSLSTSESDTQYF
TRBV27,TRBJ1-1,CASSPTGTLKKAFF
TRBV10-3,TRBJ1-1,CAISESKGAREAFF
TRBV5-1,TRBJ2-7,CASSSSGGFYEQYF
TRBV5-6,TRBJ2-7,CASSFQGYEQYF
TRBV6-5,TRBJ2-5,CASSYVGRLQETQYF
TRBV6-1,TRBJ1-5,CASRSYSNQPQHF
TRBV29-1,TRBJ2-2,CSASGTPSNTGELFF
TRBV29-1,TRBJ2-7,CSVRSGTGYHEQYF
TRBV5-1,TRBJ2-7,CASSLGGPYEQYF
TRBV5-1,TRBJ2-5,CASSPERGGQETQYF
TRBV5-1,TRBJ2-6,CASSLTGGSSGANVLTF
TRBV7-3,TRBJ2-7,CASSLTSGYEQYF
TRBV30,TRBJ2-2,CAWTLGASGSRGVGELFF
TRBV5-1,TRBJ1-1,CASSLPSAGGTEAFF
TRBV7-8,TRBJ1-1,CASSPYRVGGTEAFF
TRBV28,TRBJ1-5,CASSLQGARPDQPQHF
TRBV4-2,TRBJ2-3,CASSQASGVADTQYF
TRBV19,TRBJ1-6,CASSMHRTVYNSPLHF
TRBV5-1,TRBJ2-1,CASSLTGVDEQFF
TRBV6-6,TRBJ1-2,CASSYQSRGVGGYTF